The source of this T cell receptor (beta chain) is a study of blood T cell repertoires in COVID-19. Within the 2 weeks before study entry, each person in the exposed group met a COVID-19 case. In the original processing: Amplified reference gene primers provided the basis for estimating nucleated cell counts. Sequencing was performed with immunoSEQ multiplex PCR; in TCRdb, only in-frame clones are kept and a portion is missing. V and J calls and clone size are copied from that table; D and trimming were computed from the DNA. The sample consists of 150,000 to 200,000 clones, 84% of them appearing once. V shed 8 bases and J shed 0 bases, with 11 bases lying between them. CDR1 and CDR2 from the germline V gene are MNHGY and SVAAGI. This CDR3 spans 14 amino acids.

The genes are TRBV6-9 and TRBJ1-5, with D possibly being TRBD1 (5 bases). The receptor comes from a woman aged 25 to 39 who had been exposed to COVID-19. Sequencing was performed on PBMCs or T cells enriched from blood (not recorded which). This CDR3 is CASGSGNSNQPQHF. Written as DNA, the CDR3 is TGTGCCAGCGGTTCAGGGAATAGCAATCAGCCCCAGCATTTT.